This TCR beta chain was identified in a study of T cell changes during pregnancy in multiple sclerosis. Assay used: immunoSEQ multiplex PCR; TCRdb lists only in-frame clones, some missing. The table includes roughly 52,000 clones, 75% to 90% detected once. This receptor was obtained from a female donor with multiple sclerosis, enrolled in a pregnancy study. The sequencing here drew on CD4+ T cells from peripheral blood mononuclear cells, taken in the first trimester of pregnancy.

The CDR3 loop reads CASSQRRGQPQHF. CDR3 nucleotide sequence: TGTGCCAGCAGTCAGAGACGGGGACAGCCCCAGCATTTT. The gene calls are TRBV6-6 and TRBJ1-5; D is unresolved. The CDR3 covers 13 residues. Germline assignment: CDR1 MNHNY and CDR2 SVGAGI (reference sequence). V was trimmed by 5 bases and J by 7 bases, leaving 12 bases between them.